The text below deals with one T cell receptor (beta chain). Which antigen it targets is not known. Base qualities are not at hand, and no much larger clone is one base apart. This sample is part of a study of response to subunit inactivated influenza vaccine (dated by TCRdb to 2016 to 2019). Context from the whole study: Deep quantitative T cell receptor repertoire profiling was used in the study to track responses to a trivalent subunit inactivated influenza vaccine. The research as a whole found: According to the authors, only a limited number of new T cells may be recruited by each seasonal influenza vaccination.

Trimming removed 1 base from V and 6 bases from J, leaving 10 bases between the germline ends. CDR1 and CDR2 were assigned from the germline V gene as SGHAT and FQNNGV. Including the terminal cysteine and phenylalanine, the CDR3 comprises 13 residues. Of the read, only the CDR3 DNA is kept; its 39 bases are in frame from base 1. Library preparation used RT-PCR. The sequencer was an Illumina HiSeq 2500. In TCRdb, the public reads were trimmed at Q25 with fastp and aligned with MiXCR, with productive beta chains retained. Rows are unified per CDR3 protein, each entry keeping the most common DNA and genes. The sample table lists hundreds of thousands of distinct CDR3 sequences, 25% of them with a count of one. Jointly, the top ten make up 1.5% to 2% of the sample.

The rearranged chain carries TRBV11-2 and TRBJ2-7; the D gene cannot be named for sure. The clonotype was recovered from a man aged 50-60 years who received an inactivated influenza vaccine. Donor details come from another sample of the same person, matched by shared clones. The starting material was CD4+ T cells sorted from PBMCs, obtained about 5 days after vaccination. The nucleotide sequence is given as TGTGCCAGCAGCTTAGTGGTGTTGGGCGAGCAGTACTTC. Its protein reads: CASSLVVLGEQYF. The variable domain in full, with residues beyond the CDR3 obtained from the reference TRBV11-2 and TRBJ2-7 genes, is EAGVAQSPRYKIIEKRQSVAFWCNPISGHATLYWYQQILGQGPKLLIQFQNNGVVDDSQLPKDRFSAERLKGVDSTLKIQPAKLEDSAVYLCASSLVVLGEQYFGPGTRLTVT.